A selection of T cell receptor beta chains follows, all from one sample in a study of post-analysis software for immune sequencing data. Each CDR3 protein is one row after TCRdb ran MiXCR on the PCR reads. In the table there are 500,000 to 600,000 distinct CDR3 sequences, about 40% of which are singletons. The sequencing input was blood. These receptors were taken from a girl aged 5-17 years with multiple sclerosis. Each CDR3 is given with its conserved first and last residue. The D gene is left open where the match is weak. Clone size is stated in some rows and not others, as once, few, many or a class when expanded.

>few|TRBJ2-7|TRBD1|TRBV20-1
TGCAGTGCTAGTTTAGGCCAGGGGGCCTACGAGCAGTACTTC
CSASLGQGAYEQYF
>NA|TRBJ2-6|TRBD2|TRBV7-9
TGTGCCAGCAGCTCTTCCGGGAGGACTGTAGAGACTGGGGCCAACGTCCTGACTTTC
CASSSSGRTVETGANVLTF
>NA|TRBJ2-1|TRBD1|TRBV7-2
TGTGCCAGCAGCTTAGGGACAGGGGGCATTGATGAGCAGTTCTTC
CASSLGTGGIDEQFF
>NA|TRBJ1-2|NA|TRBV4-1
TGCGCCAGCAGCCAAGAGTTCCGGCTCGATGGCTACACCTTC
CASSQEFRLDGYTF
>few|TRBJ2-5|NA|TRBV5-1
TGCGCCAGCACCGTTGGAGACGGCCAAGAGACCCAGTACTTC
CASTVGDGQETQYF
>NA|TRBJ1-1|NA|TRBV5-1
TGCGCCAGCAGCTTGGGTGGGTTTGAAGCTTTCTTT
CASSLGGFEAFF
>NA|TRBJ2-7|NA|TRBV4-1
TGCGCCAGCAGCCAAGAAATAGCAGGGCCCTACGAGCAGTACTTC
CASSQEIAGPYEQYF
>once|TRBJ1-2|NA|TRBV24-1
TGTGCCACCAGTGATGGGACAAGGACTTATGGCTACACCTTC
CATSDGTRTYGYTF
>NA|TRBJ2-7|NA|TRBV18
TGTGCCAGCTCGCACGACGGGCCCCGGTCCTACGAGCAGTACTTC
CASSHDGPRSYEQYF
>few|TRBJ1-2|NA|TRBV6-5
TGTGCCAGCAGTTACTCGCCGGGCTCGTTCTATGGCTACACCTTC
CASSYSPGSFYGYTF
>NA|TRBJ2-1|NA|TRBV10-3
TGTGCCATCAGTGAGTCCCAGGGTGCCAATGAGCAGTTCTTC
CAISESQGANEQFF
>NA|TRBJ2-7|NA|TRBV12-3/TRBV12-4
TGTGCCAGCAGTTGGGGGGTTTACGAGCAGTACTTC
CASSWGVYEQYF
>NA|TRBJ2-3|NA|TRBV29-1
TGCAGCGTACAAGGGGTGGGGAGCACAGATACGCAGTATTTT
CSVQGVGSTDTQYF
>few|TRBJ2-1|TRBD2|TRBV28
TGTGCCAGCAGTTCCATGCAGACTAGCTCAGAGGTCTATGAGCAGTTCTTC
CASSSMQTSSEVYEQFF
>NA|TRBJ1-5|NA|TRBV4-1
TGCGCCAGCAGCCAAGACGGGTTCTACAATCAGCCCCAGCATTTT
CASSQDGFYNQPQHF
>NA|TRBJ2-7|NA|TRBV27
TGTGCCAGCCGTCCCGGGACATATTACGAGCAGTACTTC
CASRPGTYYEQYF
>NA|TRBJ2-1|NA|TRBV4-1
TGCGCCAGCAGCCAAGCCCGGAGACGGGATATAAGCTCCTACAATGAGCAGTTCTTC
CASSQARRRDISSYNEQFF
>NA|TRBJ2-1|TRBD2|TRBV7-2
TGTGCCAGCAGCTTAGTAGCGGGAGATGGTTATGAGCAGTTCTTC
CASSLVAGDGYEQFF
>NA|TRBJ2-7|NA|TRBV4-1
TGCGCCAGCAGCCAAGATTGGAGGGGGAGCTACGAGCAGTACTTC
CASSQDWRGSYEQYF
>once|TRBJ1-1|NA|TRBV6-6
TGTGCCAGCAGTTACGCGGGCAGCGACACTGAAGCTTTCTTT
CASSYAGSDTEAFF
>NA|TRBJ2-3|NA|TRBV29-1
TGCAGCGTTCCCCAGCCGGGGGGCACAGATACGCAGTATTTT
CSVPQPGGTDTQYF
>few|TRBJ2-7|NA|TRBV7-2
TGTGCCAGCAGCTTAGCGTCCAGGGACGAGCAGTACTTC
CASSLASRDEQYF
>NA|TRBJ2-1|NA|TRBV7-9
TGTGCCAGCAGCTTAGCAACCGGACTGTCCTATCCTGAGCAGTTCTTC
CASSLATGLSYPEQFF
>NA|TRBJ2-1|TRBD2|TRBV2
TGTGCCAGCAGTGCGGAGGCGGGGGGGCTCTATGAGCAGTTCTTC
CASSAEAGGLYEQFF
>NA|TRBJ2-3|NA|TRBV7-3
TGTGCCAGCAGCTGGTCGGTCACAGGAGGGCCCACAGATACGCAGTATTTT
CASSWSVTGGPTDTQYF
>few|TRBJ2-1|NA|TRBV5-5
TGTGCCAGCAGCCAAGCCACCAACAGGGCATCTTACAATGAGCAGTTCTTC
CASSQATNRASYNEQFF
>NA|TRBJ1-2|NA|TRBV18
TGTGCCAGCTCACCACGGGAGGGAAACTATGGCTACACCTTC
CASSPREGNYGYTF
>NA|TRBJ2-1|NA|TRBV29-1
TGCAGCGTTGACCCTATTCTAGCGCCCTACAATGAGCAGTTCTTC
CSVDPILAPYNEQFF
>few|TRBJ1-2|NA|TRBV5-1
TGCGCCAGCAGCTTGGGGGATTCTAACTATGGCTACACCTTC
CASSLGDSNYGYTF
>NA|TRBJ1-2|NA|TRBV5-5
TGTGCCAGCAGCTTGCCCGGGGAACTCGTCTATGGCTACACCTTC
CASSLPGELVYGYTF
>NA|TRBJ2-5|NA|TRBV6-6
TGTGCCAGCGGACCATTACAAGAGACCCAGTACTTC
CASGPLQETQYF
>NA|TRBJ2-5|NA|TRBV5-1
TGCGCCAGCTACGGACTACACCAAGAGACCCAGTACTTC
CASYGLHQETQYF
>once|TRBJ2-7|TRBD2|TRBV28
TGTGCCAGCAGTTTTCTAGCGGTTCCCTACGAGCAGTACTTC
CASSFLAVPYEQYF
>NA|TRBJ1-5|NA|TRBV25-1
TGTGCCAGCAGTGAATATAGGGGTCAGCCCCAGCATTTT
CASSEYRGQPQHF
>few|TRBJ2-3|NA|TRBV10-3
TGTGCCGTAAAAGAGGAGAGCACAGATACGCAGTATTTT
CAVKEESTDTQYF
>NA|TRBJ2-7|TRBD1|TRBV6-2/TRBV6-3
TGTGCCAGCAGTTACCTCCCGACAGGGGTTTCTTACGAGCAGTACTTC
CASSYLPTGVSYEQYF
>NA|TRBJ2-5|TRBD1|TRBV5-1
TGCGCCAGCAGCTCGACAGGGGGCAGTCAAGAGACCCAGTACTTC
CASSSTGGSQETQYF
>few|TRBJ2-5|TRBD2|TRBV7-6
TGTGCCAGCAGCTTTAGCGGGGGGGCCCAAGAGACCCAGTACTTC
CASSFSGGAQETQYF
>NA|TRBJ2-3|NA|TRBV6-6
TGTGCCAGCCTATCCCCCACAGATACGCAGTATTTT
CASLSPTDTQYF
>few|TRBJ2-3|NA|TRBV21-1
TGTGCCAGCAGCATTTACCGGGACGCCAGAACAGATACGCAGTATTTT
CASSIYRDARTDTQYF
>few|TRBJ2-1|NA|TRBV12-3/TRBV12-4
TGTGCCAGCAGCCCGGGTGTCCCCTACAATGAGCAGTTCTTC
CASSPGVPYNEQFF
>NA|TRBJ1-5|TRBD1|TRBV20-1
TGCAGTGCTAAGCGGGACAGTACATATAGCAATCAGCCCCAGCATTTT
CSAKRDSTYSNQPQHF